A selection of T cell receptor beta chains follows, all from one sample in a study of blood T cell repertoires in COVID-19. Profiling relied on immunoSEQ multiplex PCR, and the TCRdb table lists in-frame clones only, not all of them. Here the sample spans around 70,000 clones, roughly 90% being singletons. Sequenced input: peripheral blood. The receptors derive from a man aged 45-60 years with acute or convalescent COVID-19. CDR3s include the opening cysteine and the closing phenylalanine or tryptophan. D genes are given only for firm matches. For some rows the clone size is stated as once, few or many, or as a class when expanded; others skip it.

>.|TRBJ1-5|TRBV19|TRBD1
CASSIGQGYQPQHF
TGTGCCAGTAGTATCGGACAGGGGTATCAGCCCCAGCATTTT
>.|TRBJ2-5|TRBV3-1/TRBV3-2|.
CASTYTQTRETQYF
TGTGCCAGCACCTATACTCAGACTAGAGAGACCCAGTACTTC
>.|TRBJ1-1|TRBV4-1|TRBD1
CASSHRQGIGNTEAFF
TGCGCCAGCAGCCACCGACAGGGGATTGGGAACACTGAAGCTTTCTTT
>.|TRBJ1-4|TRBV21-1|.
CASSKGAGDLNREKLFF
TGTGCCAGCAGCAAAGGGGCAGGGGATCTTAATCGCGAAAAACTGTTTTTT
>.|TRBJ1-2|TRBV6-5|TRBD1
CASSYVRTGGGYGYTF
TGTGCCAGCAGTTACGTCAGGACAGGGGGCGGCTATGGCTACACCTTC
>.|TRBJ1-6|TRBV4-2|TRBD1
CASSPLGTGDSPLHF
TGTGCCAGCAGCCCCCTCGGGACAGGGGATTCACCCCTCCACTTT
>.|TRBJ1-2|TRBV19|.
CASSTPGVVYGYTF
TGTGCCAGTAGTACCCCAGGGGTCGTCTATGGCTACACCTTC
>.|TRBJ2-1|TRBV14|.
CASSQEWREEQFF
TGTGCCAGCAGCCAAGAATGGAGGGAGGAGCAGTTCTTC
>.|TRBJ1-5|TRBV29-1|TRBD1
CSVGTGTLETQHF
TGCAGCGTTGGGACAGGGACCCTAGAGACCCAGCATTTT
>.|TRBJ1-3|TRBV7-9|TRBD1
CASSFPGQSSGNTIYF
TGTGCCAGCAGCTTCCCGGGACAGTCCTCTGGAAACACCATATATTTT
>.|TRBJ2-1|TRBV6-6|TRBD1
CASGRTGDLNNEQFF
TGTGCCAGTGGTAGGACAGGGGATTTGAACAATGAGCAGTTCTTC
>.|TRBJ2-2|TRBV7-2|.
CASSSVARNTGELFF
TGTGCCAGCAGCTCCGTAGCTCGGAACACCGGGGAGCTGTTTTTT
>.|TRBJ2-5|TRBV5-1|TRBD1
CASSSNRGRETQYF
TGCGCCAGCAGCTCAAACAGGGGACGGGAGACCCAGTACTTC
>few|TRBJ1-1|TRBV28|.
CASSLPTGLAFF
TGTGCCAGCAGTTTACCCACAGGGTTGGCTTTCTTT
>.|TRBJ2-6|TRBV5-5|.
CASSLLATTGANVLTF
TGTGCCAGCAGCTTGTTGGCGACAACTGGGGCCAACGTCCTGACTTTC
>.|TRBJ1-2|TRBV29-1|.
CSDLSLGAGYTF
TGCAGCGACCTGTCCCTAGGGGCCGGCTACACCTTC
>.|TRBJ2-3|TRBV21-1|.
CASSKKGKGLAPSTDTQYF
TGTGCCAGCAGCAAAAAAGGGAAGGGCCTAGCGCCAAGCACAGATACGCAGTATTTT
>.|TRBJ1-5|TRBV6-5|TRBD1
CASSHRGSNQPQHF
TGTGCCAGCAGCCACAGGGGAAGCAATCAGCCCCAGCATTTT
>.|TRBJ1-1|TRBV27|.
CASSLTGTEAFF
TGTGCCAGCAGTTTAACAGGAACTGAAGCTTTCTTT
>.|TRBJ2-3|TRBV7-7|TRBD1
CASSPGTGGAAGTDTQYF
TGTGCTAGCAGCCCCGGGACAGGGGGCGCGGCTGGCACAGATACGCAGTATTTT
>.|TRBJ2-1|TRBV5-1|.
CASSLGLARDNEQFF
TGCGCCAGCAGCTTGGGTTTAGCGAGGGACAATGAGCAGTTCTTC
>.|TRBJ1-2|TRBV14|TRBD1
CASSPNGDRGFYGYTF
TGTGCCAGCAGTCCCAATGGAGACAGGGGTTTCTATGGCTACACCTTC
>.|TRBJ1-1|TRBV25-1|.
CASSEQGNTEAFF
TGTGCCAGCAGTGAACAGGGGAACACTGAAGCTTTCTTT
>.|TRBJ2-3|TRBV19|TRBD1
CASSGRQGPDTQYF
TGTGCCAGTAGTGGCAGACAGGGGCCAGATACGCAGTATTTT
>.|TRBJ2-3|TRBV9|.
CASSVEARDTQYF
TGTGCCAGCAGCGTAGAGGCGAGGGATACGCAGTATTTT
>.|TRBJ1-5|TRBV18|.
CASSQGPGALGPQHF
TGTGCCAGCTCACAGGGGCCGGGAGCCTTAGGGCCCCAGCATTTT
>.|TRBJ1-6|TRBV7-2|.
CATQDFYNSPLHF
TGTGCCACCCAGGACTTCTATAATTCACCCCTCCACTTT
>.|TRBJ1-1|TRBV19|.
CASSIDRDYTEAFF
TGTGCCAGTAGTATAGATCGTGACTACACTGAAGCTTTCTTT
>.|TRBJ1-2|TRBV5-1|.
CASSLLGEDGYTF
TGCGCCAGCAGCTTGTTGGGGGAGGATGGCTACACCTTC
>once|TRBJ1-6|TRBV18|TRBD1
CASSPELTGAALHF
TGTGCCAGCTCACCGGAGCTAACAGGGGCGGCCCTCCACTTT
>.|TRBJ2-4|TRBV4-1|TRBD1
CASSQAGTGKNIQYF
TGCGCCAGCAGCCAAGCGGGGACAGGGAAAAACATTCAGTACTTC
>.|TRBJ2-7|TRBV28|.
CASSLAYEQYF
TGTGCCAGCAGTCTAGCTTACGAGCAGTACTTC
>.|TRBJ2-3|TRBV5-4|TRBD1
CASSLDRTDTQYF
TGTGCCAGCAGCCTGGACAGGACAGATACGCAGTATTTT
>.|TRBJ2-7|TRBV7-9|TRBD2
CASSLALTSGSSYEQYF
TGTGCCAGCAGCTTAGCACTGACTAGCGGGAGCTCCTACGAGCAGTACTTC
>.|TRBJ2-1|TRBV4-2|.
CASSLLDSQSSYNEQFF
TGTGCCAGCAGCCTTCTTGACAGCCAGAGCTCCTACAATGAGCAGTTCTTC
>.|TRBJ2-3|TRBV9|.
CASSALTQGQGDTQYF
TGTGCCAGCAGCGCATTGACCCAGGGGCAGGGGGATACGCAGTATTTT